The 14 T cell receptor beta chains presented below share a single source sample, sequenced in a study of sequential checkpoint blockade in melanoma. Measured with immunoSEQ multiplex PCR; TCRdb has only the in-frame clones, and not every one. The sample lists 3,000 to 4,500 clones; 23% were seen once. As for treatment: randomized to nivolumab then ipilimumab (arm A) or the reverse (arm B). The material was tumor tissue (inferred from file names), obtained from a patient given nivolumab and ipilimumab in sequence. The receptors were sampled from a human donor with melanoma.

The chain joins TRBV28 to TRBJ2-5; D gene uncertain. From germline, CDR1 is MDHEN and CDR2 SYDVKM. The length of the CDR3 is 16 residues. Trimming took off 6 bases at V and 2 bases at J, with 19 bases between the two ends. The CDR3 coding sequence is TGTGCCAGCAGGCCCGGCAATTCACACCCTCAAGAGACCCAGTACTTC. This translates into CASRPGNSHPQETQYF.

This clone is termed medium-sized. CDR3 nucleotides: TGTGCCAGCAGTGATAGGTTAGCGGGGCTCGGGAGGTGCGAGCAGTACTTC. Amino acid sequence: CASSDRLAGLGRCEQYF. The chain couples TRBV6-8 to TRBJ2-7; 8 bases are shared with TRBD2. After removal of 5 bases from V and 6 bases from J, the junction contained 18 bases not matched to a gene. From germline, CDR1 is MNHGY and CDR2 SAAAGT. The length of the CDR3 is 17 residues.

The sample holds many counts of this clone. At one end the junction does not follow the germline gene, possibly because of a read error. This chain connects TRBV6-8 to TRBJ2-1, with 8 bases identical to TRBD2. Germline loops: CDR1 MNHGY, CDR2 SAAAGT. The CDR3 covers 15 residues. The CDR3 DNA sequence: TGTGCCATCAGTCCTACTAGCGGCACCTACAATGAGCAGTTCTTC. Encoded protein: CAISPTSGTYNEQFF.

This clone was seen more than once but under ten times. V is TRBV19 and J is TRBJ2-5, with D unclear. Trimming cost V 7 bases and J 0 bases, with 12 bases left between them. From germline, CDR1 is LNHDA and CDR2 SQIVND (reference sequence). This CDR3 contains 14 residues. The CDR3 sequence: CASKTANNQETQYF. CDR3 in DNA: TGTGCCAGTAAAACAGCAAACAACCAAGAGACCCAGTACTTC.

The chain uses TRBV10-2 and TRBJ1-2; 7 bases are shared with TRBD1. V dropped 6 bases and J dropped 2; count of bases not matched to a gene: 6. This CDR3 spans 14 amino acids. Per the germline V gene, CDR1 is WSHSY and CDR2 is SAAADI. The CDR3 DNA is TGCGCCAGCAGGCGGACAGGACCGAACTATGGCTACACCTTC. Its translation is CASRRTGPNYGYTF.

The chain's CDR3 is CASSVEGWDQPQHF. In nucleotides, the CDR3 is TGTGCCAGCAGTGTAGAGGGGTGGGATCAGCCCCAGCATTTT. This sequence joins TRBV6-8 and TRBJ1-5, with D possibly matching TRBD1 (5 bases). The CDR3 extends over 14 amino acids. The germline V and J ends were trimmed by 5 bases and 5 bases, with 13 bases remaining between them. CDR1 is MNHGY, CDR2 SAAAGT, per germline.

This clone was counted many times. The V gene is TRBV11-3, the J gene TRBJ1-5; D not resolved. Germline V gene data show CDR1 as SGHNT and CDR2 as YENEEA. This CDR3 region has 15 residues. V was clipped by 7 bases and J by 0 bases, with 13 bases between them. CDR3 sequence (DNA): TGTGCCAGCACCCGCCGAGGTTATAGCAATCAGCCCCAGCATTTT. As protein: CASTRRGYSNQPQHF. Full variable domain (remainder filled in from reference TRBV11-3 and TRBJ1-5): EAGVVQSPRYKIIEKKQPVAFWCNPISGHNTLYWYLQNLGQGPELLIRYENEEAVDDSQLPKDRFSAERLKGVDSTLKIQPAELGDSAVYLCASTRRGYSNQPQHFGDGTRLSIL.

This clone occurred a few times. The gene calls are TRBV6-8 and TRBJ2-7; D ambiguous. Germline CDR1 MNHGY, CDR2 SAAAGT. This CDR3 spans 14 amino acids. V was trimmed by 3 bases and J by 1 base, leaving 10 bases between them. The CDR3 DNA sequence: TGTGCCAGCAGTTATAAGGTTGGGTCCTACGAGCAGTACTTC. Protein: CASSYKVGSYEQYF.

V usage is TRBV14 and J usage is TRBJ2-7, with TRBD1 matching over 7 bases. The CDR3 has 14 residues. Germline CDR1 and CDR2: SGHDN and FVKESK. V shed 6 bases and J 0 bases; nucleotides not matched to a gene: 5. CDR3 DNA: TGTGCCAGCAGGTCCGGGACAGACTCCTACGAGCAGTACTTC. Amino acids: CASRSGTDSYEQYF.

This clone is categorized as medium-sized. This rearrangement joins TRBV9 to TRBJ2-5; a weak D match, TRBD1 (5 bases). Per the germline V gene, CDR1 is SGDLS and CDR2 is YYNGEE. Trimming took off 4 bases at V and 0 bases at J, with 10 bases between the two ends. The CDR3 contains 14 residues. CDR3 nucleotides: TGTGCCAGCAGCCGGCTGACAGACCAAGAGACCCAGTACTTC. Residues: CASSRLTDQETQYF.

This clone was counted at least ten times. This chain uses TRBV11-3 with TRBJ2-1; 7 bases agree with TRBD2. The CDR3 is made up of 18 amino acids. Trimming took 2 bases from V and 5 from J; bases not matched to a gene: 15. Germline V gives CDR1 SGHNT, CDR2 YENEEA. CDR3 sequence (DNA): TGTGCCAGCAGCTTACTCCGAATAGCGGGTCCCGGCCACAATGAGCAGTTCTTC. Its translation is CASSLLRIAGPGHNEQFF.

This clone ranks as medium-sized. This chain joins TRBV29-1 and TRBJ1-1; 7 bases line up with TRBD1. Trimming at V came to 4 bases and at J to 8 bases, leaving 10 bases not matched to a gene. The germline CDR1 and CDR2 sequences are SQVTM and ANQGSEA. The length of the CDR3 is 13 residues. The CDR3, as DNA: TGCAGCGTTGGTAGAGGGGGCACAATCGAAGCTTTCTTT. The encoded protein is CSVGRGGTIEAFF.

This clone was counted ten times or more. The chain has TRBV11-3 and TRBJ2-5; D unclear. The V end lost 5 bases, the J end lost 5 bases, and 15 bases lay between the germline ends. The germline CDR1 and CDR2 sequences are SGHNT and YENEEA. The CDR3 sequence is 14 residues long. The CDR3 sequence: CASSEDSGAETQYF. The CDR3 nucleotides read TGTGCCAGCAGCGAAGACTCTGGCGCGGAGACCCAGTACTTC.

This clone was counted a few times. The J gene is TRBJ2-7, the V gene TRBV10-3, with D perhaps TRBD1 (5 bases). The CDR3 totals 13 residues. With 2 bases removed from V and 2 bases from J, the gap between germline ends came to 7 bases. CDR1 ENHRY and CDR2 SYGVKD come from the germline V gene. CDR3 DNA: TGTGCCATCAGTGAGGGGGCGGCCTACGAGCAGTACTTC. Translating it yields CAISEGAAYEQYF.